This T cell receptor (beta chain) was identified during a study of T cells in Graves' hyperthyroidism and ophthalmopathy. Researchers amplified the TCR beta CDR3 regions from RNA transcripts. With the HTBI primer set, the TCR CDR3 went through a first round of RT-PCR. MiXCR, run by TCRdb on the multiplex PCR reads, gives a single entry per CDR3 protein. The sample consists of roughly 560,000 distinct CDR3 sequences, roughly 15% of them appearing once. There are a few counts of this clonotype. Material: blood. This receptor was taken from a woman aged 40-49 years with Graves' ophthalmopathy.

The CDR3: CASSSRTSGNEQYF. CDR3 coding DNA: TGTGCCAGCAGTTCCAGGACTAGCGGGAACGAGCAGTACTTC. This chain links TRBV7-3 with TRBJ2-7; 12 positions match TRBD2. The CDR3 consists of 14 residues. CDR1 is SGHTA and CDR2 is FQGTGA in the germline V gene. After removal of 6 bases from V and 5 bases from J, the junction contained 5 bases not matched to a gene.